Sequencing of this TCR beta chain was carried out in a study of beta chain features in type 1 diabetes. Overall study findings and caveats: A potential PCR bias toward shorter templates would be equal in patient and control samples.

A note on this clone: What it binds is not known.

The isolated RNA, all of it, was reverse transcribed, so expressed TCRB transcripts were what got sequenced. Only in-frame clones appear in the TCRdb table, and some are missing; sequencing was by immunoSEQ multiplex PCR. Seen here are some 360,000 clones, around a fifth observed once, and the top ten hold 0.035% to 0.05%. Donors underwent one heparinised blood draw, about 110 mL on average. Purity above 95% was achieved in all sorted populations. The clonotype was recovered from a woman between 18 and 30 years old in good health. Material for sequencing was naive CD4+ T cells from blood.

In DNA, the CDR3 is TGTGCCAGCTCTCTACAGGGGGCCAACGTCCTGACTTTC. This translates into CASSLQGANVLTF. This chain connects TRBV5-4 to TRBJ2-6; the D is unclear. The germline gives CDR1 SGHNT, CDR2 YYREEE (reference sequence). The CDR3 is made up of 13 amino acids. V gave up 7 bases and J gave up 4 bases, with 9 bases separating them.